Sequencing of this T cell receptor (beta chain) was carried out in a study of blood T cells in healthy people across ages. Study-wide points: Diversity of TCR beta correlated strongly with naive T cell percentage.

This clonotype was seen only a few times. What it binds is unknown. This CDR3 is built from 13 residues. V lost 2 bases and J 9 bases, leaving 11 bases between the germline ends. CDR1 is SGHTA, CDR2 FQGNSA, per germline. A second about 7 to 12 cycle PCR used barcoded and J-beta primers. TCRdb reprocessed the 5' RACE reads with MiXCR, giving one entry per CDR3 protein. This sample has over 1.5 million distinct CDR3 sequences, with roughly 50% found just once. The TCR was taken from a woman in her 40s in good health. Sequenced input: blood. The rearrangement joins TRBV7-2 to TRBJ2-1, with D maybe TRBD1 (5 bases). The CDR3 DNA reads as TGTGCCAGCAGCTTAAAAAGGGGCTCTGAGCAGTTCTTC. Translating it yields CASSLKRGSEQFF.